This T cell receptor beta chain is from a study of post-analysis software for immune sequencing data. General study points: Five or six TRBV segments, TRBV5-6, TRBV5-1 and TRBV20-1 among them, were found more frequent in patients than controls. In multiple sclerosis, normalized Chao1 diversity was significantly below that of controls.

This clonotype occurred a few times. Its specificity is unknown. TCR beta libraries were prepared from cDNA with unique molecular identifiers. About 500,000 cDNA molecules were obtained per 1 to 10 million input T cells. TCRdb processed the PCR reads anew with MiXCR; each CDR3 protein has one entry. The table includes approximately 160,000 distinct CDR3 sequences, 30% detected once. V was clipped by 8 bases and J by 0 bases; unmatched bases: 7. This CDR3 is 17 amino acids long. Germline V gene lookup returns CDR1 SNHLY and CDR2 FYNNEI. V is TRBV2 and J is TRBJ2-1; 13 positions match TRBD2. This clonotype was sampled from a girl aged 10 to 17 with multiple sclerosis. Sequenced: blood. The CDR3: CASWGTSGISSYNEQFF. As DNA, the CDR3 is TGTGCCAGCTGGGGGACTAGCGGGATAAGCTCCTACAATGAGCAGTTCTTC.